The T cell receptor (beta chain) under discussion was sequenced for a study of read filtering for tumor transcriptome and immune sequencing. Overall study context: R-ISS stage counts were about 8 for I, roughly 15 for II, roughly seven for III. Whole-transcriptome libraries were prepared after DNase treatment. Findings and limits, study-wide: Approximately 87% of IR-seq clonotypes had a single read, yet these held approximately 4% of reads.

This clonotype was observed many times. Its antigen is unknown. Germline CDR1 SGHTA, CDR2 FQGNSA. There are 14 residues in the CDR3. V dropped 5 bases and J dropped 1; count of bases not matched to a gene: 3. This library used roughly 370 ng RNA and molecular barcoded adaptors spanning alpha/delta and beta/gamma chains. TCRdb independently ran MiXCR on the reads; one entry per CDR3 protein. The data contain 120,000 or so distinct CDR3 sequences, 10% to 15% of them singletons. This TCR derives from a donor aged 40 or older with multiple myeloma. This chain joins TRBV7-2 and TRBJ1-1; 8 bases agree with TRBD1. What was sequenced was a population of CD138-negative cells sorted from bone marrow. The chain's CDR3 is CASSLRGQNTEAFF. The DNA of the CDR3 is TGTGCCAGCAGCCTCAGGGGGCAGAACACTGAAGCTTTCTTT.